One sample yielded the 14 T cell receptor beta chains listed below, sequenced in a study of identical twins. One entry per CDR3 protein, called by TCRdb with MiXCR from the 5' RACE reads. This table holds around 510,000 distinct CDR3 sequences, 14% found once. Separately, the same data were catalogued under a study of yellow fever vaccine responses in identical twins.

The specimen sequenced was CD4+ T cells sorted from blood. Source of these receptors: a woman aged 18-29 years in good health.

This clonotype showed up just a few times. In DNA, the CDR3 is TGTGCCAGCAACCCGGGACTAGCGGGGATTGAGAAGACCCAGTACTTC. It specifies CASNPGLAGIEKTQYF. This rearrangement joins TRBV14 to TRBJ2-5; 13 bases fit TRBD2. CDR3 length: 16 amino acids. Germline V CDR1 and CDR2: SGHDN, FVKESK. V lost 7 bases and J lost 6; bases outside the gene matches: 11.

The CDR3: CASSPYLGTSNGNEQFF. CDR3 nucleotide sequence: TGTGCCAGCAGCCCTTACCTCGGGACTAGCAACGGCAATGAGCAGTTCTTC. The chain combines TRBV11-2 with TRBJ2-1; 9 bases are shared with TRBD2. V trimming: 5 bases; J trimming: 6 bases; junction bases outside the gene matches: 14. The CDR3 totals 17 residues. CDR1 is SGHAT, CDR2 FQNNGV, per germline.

This chain joins TRBV5-5 and TRBJ2-3; D is perhaps TRBD1 (5 bases). The CDR3 has 12 amino acids. The germline CDR1 and CDR2 sequences are SGHKS and YYEKEE (reference sequence). Trimming shortened V by 0 bases and J by 14 bases, and 13 bases separated the two germline ends. CDR3 amino acids: CASSLAGPVSYF. The CDR3 DNA is TGTGCCAGCAGCTTGGCAGGGCCCGTGTCGTATTTT.

There are a few counts of this clonotype. CDR3: CSADSGTGELFF. CDR3 DNA: TGCAGTGCCGACTCGGGCACCGGGGAGCTGTTTTTT. The V gene is TRBV20-1, the J gene TRBJ2-2; D unclear. Trimming took 6 bases from V and 4 from J, leaving 9 bases between them. CDR3 length equals 12 residues. Germline assignment: CDR1 DFQATT and CDR2 SNEGSKA (reference sequence).

The table lists this clonotype with many counts. The rearrangement uses TRBV28 and TRBJ1-5; TRBD1 aligns across 9 bases. The CDR3 extends over 16 amino acids. CDR1 is MDHEN and CDR2 is SYDVKM in the germline V gene. Trimming took 4 bases from V and 2 from J; bases not matched to a gene: 6. This chain's CDR3 is CASSSMRDRGNQPQHF. In DNA form, the CDR3 reads TGTGCCAGCAGTTCAATGCGGGACAGGGGCAATCAGCCCCAGCATTTT.

This clonotype was observed at least ten times. This rearrangement joins TRBV12-3 or TRBV12-4 to TRBJ2-2; 11 bases are shared with TRBD1. The CDR3 runs 14 residues. Trimming at V came to 5 bases and at J to 7 bases, leaving 3 bases not matched to a gene. The CDR3: CASSRTGGSGELFF. CDR3 bases: TGTGCCAGCAGTCGGACAGGGGGCAGCGGGGAGCTGTTTTTT.

V and J are TRBV28 and TRBJ2-1, with 10 bases fitting TRBD2. This CDR3 comprises 16 residues. Germline V gene sequence: CDR1 MDHEN, CDR2 SYDVKM. The CDR3 coding sequence is TGTACGACACTTACTCTAAGCGGGGGGGCCTACAATGAGCAGTTCTTC. Protein: CTTLTLSGGAYNEQFF.

V is TRBV28 and J is TRBJ2-1; TRBD2 aligns across 7 bases. With V trimmed by 1 base and J by 7 bases, 4 bases remained unmatched. This CDR3 contains 14 residues. Germline CDR1 MDHEN, CDR2 SYDVKM. CDR3 DNA sequence: TGTGCCAGCAGTTTATCGGGAGGAAGGAATGAGCAGTTCTTC. This translates into CASSLSGGRNEQFF.

This clonotype was counted a few times. The rearrangement uses TRBV6-2 or TRBV6-3 and TRBJ1-2; 8 nucleotides agree with TRBD1. V lost 5 bases to trimming and J lost 4 bases; unmatched junction nucleotides: 6. The CDR3 runs to 14 residues. Germline V gene data show CDR1 as MNHEY and CDR2 as SVGEGT. CDR3 loop: CASSLQGAGYGYTF. In DNA, the CDR3 is TGTGCCAGCAGTCTCCAGGGGGCCGGCTATGGCTACACCTTC.

The V gene is TRBV5-1, the J gene TRBJ2-5; D uncertain. The CDR3 totals 15 residues. With 1 base removed from V and 2 bases from J, the gap between germline ends came to 12 bases. Germline CDR1 SGHRS, CDR2 YFSETQ. CDR3 loop: CASSLIKAPQETQYF. DNA for the CDR3: TGCGCCAGCAGCTTGATCAAGGCCCCTCAAGAGACCCAGTACTTC.

This clonotype was seen a handful of times. CDR3 coding DNA: TGTGCCAGCACCGGGCCCACAGGGGGCGGAGACAATGAGCAGTTCTTC. Translation gives CASTGPTGGGDNEQFF. The chain couples TRBV6-1 to TRBJ2-1, with TRBD1 matching 9 bases. This CDR3 comprises 16 residues. From germline, CDR1 is MNHNS and CDR2 SASEGT. The V gene end was trimmed by 7 bases and the J gene end by 5 bases; junction bases not matched to a gene: 12.

The rearrangement joins TRBV7-2 to TRBJ2-1; 12 bases fit TRBD2. Germline V CDR1 and CDR2: SGHTA, FQGNSA. This CDR3 spans 14 amino acids. The V and J ends lost 4 bases and 9 bases, in that order; junction bases with no gene match: 4. The CDR3 region is CASSWTSGTGEQFF. DNA of the CDR3: TGTGCCAGCAGCTGGACTAGCGGGACCGGTGAGCAGTTCTTC. Supplemented by reference TRBV7-2 and TRBJ2-1, the full variable domain reads GAGVSQSPSNKVTEKGKDVELRCDPISGHTALYWYRQSLGQGLEFLIYFQGNSAPDKSGLPSDRFSAERTGGSVSTLTIQRTQQEDSAVYLCASSWTSGTGEQFFGPGTRLTVL.

J is TRBJ2-5 and V is TRBV5-1; no clear D gene. The CDR3 runs 13 residues. V was pared by 2 bases and J by 5 bases, with 10 bases between. The V gene's germline CDR1 is SGHRS and CDR2 YFSETQ. CDR3 protein: CASSFKRGETQYF. The CDR3 DNA sequence: TGCGCCAGCAGCTTCAAGAGAGGCGAGACCCAGTACTTC.

The CDR3 DNA is TGCAGTGCTAGAGATGGCAGCTCCTACAATGAGCAGTTCTTC. Translated, it gives CSARDGSSYNEQFF. The chain has TRBV20-1 and TRBJ2-1; no reliable D call. V lost 0 bases and J 0 bases, leaving 6 bases between the germline ends. The CDR3 sequence is 14 residues long. Germline-derived CDR1 and CDR2 are DFQATT and SNEGSKA (reference sequence).